This passage covers 4 T cell receptor beta chains from one sample sequenced in a study of control samples from healthy donors and cancer patients. Using immunoSEQ multiplex PCR, the repertoire was profiled, and TCRdb retains in-frame clones only, with some absent. Seen here are approximately 70,000 clones, roughly 90% observed once, and the top ten hold about 4%. Sequences were obtained from blood. Receptor source: a woman aged 45-59 years in good health.

This clone was recorded only once. The chain has TRBV6-5 and TRBJ1-1; D gene ambiguous. V lost 5 bases and J lost 2, with 15 bases in between. In germline, CDR1 is MNHEY, CDR2 SVGAGI. The CDR3 has 15 residues. The CDR3 region is CASSPTRQPNTEAFF. DNA for the CDR3: TGTGCCAGCAGTCCCACCCGGCAGCCAAACACTGAAGCTTTCTTT.

In this sample, this clone turned up once. The rearrangement uses TRBV6-6 and TRBJ2-1; TRBD1 might be the D (5 bases). The CDR3 has 14 residues. V was trimmed by 0 bases and J by 6 bases, leaving 9 bases between them. The V gene's germline CDR1 is MNHNY and CDR2 SVGAGI (reference sequence). CDR3 DNA sequence: TGTGCCAGCAGTTACTCAAGGGGTCTCAATGAGCAGTTCTTC. This translates into CASSYSRGLNEQFF.

The V gene is TRBV19, the J gene TRBJ1-5; 11 bases fit TRBD1. Germline CDR1 reads LNHDA; CDR2 reads SQIVND (reference sequence). With 5 bases clipped from V and 1 base from J, the junction kept 13 bases outside the gene matches. The CDR3 consists of 19 residues. This CDR3 reads CASSHRTGGRIWSNQPQHF. In DNA, the CDR3 is TGTGCCAGTAGTCATCGGACAGGGGGCCGGATCTGGAGCAATCAGCCCCAGCATTTT.

The V gene is TRBV19, the J gene TRBJ2-1; TRBD2 aligns across 11 bases. The CDR3 is made up of 15 amino acids. Germline loops: CDR1 LNHDA, CDR2 SQIVND (reference sequence). J gave up 8 bases and V 2 bases, and 5 bases lay outside the gene matches. CDR3 residues: CASSIILAGGYEQFF. The CDR3 coding sequence is TGTGCCAGTAGTATAATCCTAGCGGGAGGCTATGAGCAGTTCTTC.